The subject of this entry is one T cell receptor beta chain. These data belong to a study of shared clonotypes between healthy human individuals. There are 16 residues in the CDR3. Germline CDR1 is LNHNV and CDR2 is YYDKDF (reference sequence). V was cut by 3 bases and J by 4 bases, with 16 bases left in between. Generated by immunoSEQ multiplex PCR, the TCRdb table keeps only in-frame clones and is missing some. The sample carries some 680,000 clones, around 78% recorded once. The sequenced sample was memory CD4+ T cells sorted from blood. Subset denoted: CD45RA-negative fraction. The chain couples TRBV15 to TRBJ2-1; tentative D call: TRBD1 (6 bases). This TCR derives from a woman aged 25 to 39 in good health. The CDR3: CATSSYMAGAYNEQFF. DNA of the CDR3: TGTGCCACCAGCAGCTACATGGCAGGGGCGTACAATGAGCAGTTCTTC. The full variable domain, its missing parts supplied by reference TRBV15 and TRBJ2-1, is DAMVIQNPRYQVTQFGKPVTLSCSQTLNHNVMYWYQQKSSQAPKLLFHYYDKDFNNEADTPDNFQSRRPNTSFCFLDIRSPGLGDTAMYLCATSSYMAGAYNEQFFGPGTRLTVL.